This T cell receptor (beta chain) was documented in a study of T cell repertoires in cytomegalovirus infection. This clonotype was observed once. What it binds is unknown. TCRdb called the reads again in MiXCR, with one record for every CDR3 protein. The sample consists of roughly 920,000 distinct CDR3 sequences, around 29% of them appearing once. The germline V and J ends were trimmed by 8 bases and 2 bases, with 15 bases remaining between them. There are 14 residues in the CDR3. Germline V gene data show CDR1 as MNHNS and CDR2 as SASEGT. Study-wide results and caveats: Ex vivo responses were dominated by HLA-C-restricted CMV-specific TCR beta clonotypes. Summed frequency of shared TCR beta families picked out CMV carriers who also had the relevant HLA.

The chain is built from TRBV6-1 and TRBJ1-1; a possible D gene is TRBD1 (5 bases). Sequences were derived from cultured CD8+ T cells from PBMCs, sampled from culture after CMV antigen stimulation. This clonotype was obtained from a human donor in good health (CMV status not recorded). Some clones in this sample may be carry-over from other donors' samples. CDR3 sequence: CASQLLTGNTEAFF. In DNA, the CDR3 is TGTGCCAGCCAGCTTCTAACAGGCAACACTGAAGCTTTCTTT.